This TCR beta chain was captured by sequencing in a study of T cell responses to AZD1222 COVID-19 vaccine. General study findings and limits: Possibly, clonal diversity was underestimated; donors were largely white British and included more females.

This CDR3 has 11 residues. The V gene's germline CDR1 is SQVTM and CDR2 ANQGSEA. J gave up 8 bases and V 7 bases, and 3 bases lay outside the gene matches. Method: immunoSEQ multiplex PCR; TCRdb's copy keeps in-frame clones and lacks some. The sample shows some 120,000 clones, about 90% of them seen only once. With regard to this clone: The antigen is undetermined.

The TCR was taken from an adult in good health. The rearrangement joins TRBV29-1 to TRBJ1-1; 11 bases map to TRBD1. Specimen: peripheral blood, collected on day 0 of AZD1222 vaccination. CDR3 bases: TGCAGCGGATGGACAGGGGGCGAAGCTTTCTTT. Translating it yields CSGWTGGEAFF.